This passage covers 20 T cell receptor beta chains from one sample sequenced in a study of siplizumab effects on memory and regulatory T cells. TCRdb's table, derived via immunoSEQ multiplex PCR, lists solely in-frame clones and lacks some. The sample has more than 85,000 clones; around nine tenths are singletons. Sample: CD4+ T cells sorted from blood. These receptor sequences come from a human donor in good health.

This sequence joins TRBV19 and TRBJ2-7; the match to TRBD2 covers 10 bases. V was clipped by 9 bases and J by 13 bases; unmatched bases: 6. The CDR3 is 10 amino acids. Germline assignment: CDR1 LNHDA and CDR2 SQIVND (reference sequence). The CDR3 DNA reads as TGTGCCAGGTGTGCTAGCGGGAGCTACTTC. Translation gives CARCASGSYF.

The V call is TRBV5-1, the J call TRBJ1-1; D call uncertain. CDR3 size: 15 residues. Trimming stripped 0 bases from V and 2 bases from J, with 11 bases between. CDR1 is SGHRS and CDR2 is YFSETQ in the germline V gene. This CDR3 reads CASSLAPGENTEAFF. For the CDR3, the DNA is TGCGCCAGCAGCTTGGCGCCCGGGGAAAACACTGAAGCTTTCTTT.

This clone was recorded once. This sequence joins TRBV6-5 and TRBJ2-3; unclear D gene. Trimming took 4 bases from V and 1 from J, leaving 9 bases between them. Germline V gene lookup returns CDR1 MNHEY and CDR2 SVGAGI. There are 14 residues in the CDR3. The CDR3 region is CASSSTRGTDTQYF. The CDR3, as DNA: TGTGCCAGCAGTTCGACACGTGGCACAGATACGCAGTATTTT.

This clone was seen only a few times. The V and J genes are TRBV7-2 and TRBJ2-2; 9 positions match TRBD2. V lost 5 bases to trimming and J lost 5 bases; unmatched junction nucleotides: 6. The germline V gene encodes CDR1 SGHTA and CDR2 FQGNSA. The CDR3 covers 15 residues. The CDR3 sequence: CASSPWTSVTGELFF. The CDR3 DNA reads TGTGCCAGCAGCCCCTGGACTAGCGTTACCGGGGAGCTGTTTTTT.

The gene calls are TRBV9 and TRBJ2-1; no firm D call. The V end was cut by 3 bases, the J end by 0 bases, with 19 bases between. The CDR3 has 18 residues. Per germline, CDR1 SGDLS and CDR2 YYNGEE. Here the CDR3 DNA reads TGTGCCAGCAGCGCAGGCTCCCAGCTTGCAAGCTCCTACAATGAGCAGTTCTTC. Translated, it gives CASSAGSQLASSYNEQFF. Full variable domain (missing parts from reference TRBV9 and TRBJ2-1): DSGVTQTPKHLITATGQRVTLRCSPRSGDLSVYWYQQSLDQGLQFLIQYYNGEERAKGNILERFSAQQFPDLHSELNLSSLELGDSALYFCASSAGSQLASSYNEQFFGPGTRLTVL.

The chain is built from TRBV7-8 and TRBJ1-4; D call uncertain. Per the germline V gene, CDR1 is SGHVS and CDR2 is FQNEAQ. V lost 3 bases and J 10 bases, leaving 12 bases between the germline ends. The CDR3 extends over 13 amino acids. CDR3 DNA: TGTGCCAGCAGCTTCCCAGGTGTAGGAAAACTGTTTTTT. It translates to CASSFPGVGKLFF.

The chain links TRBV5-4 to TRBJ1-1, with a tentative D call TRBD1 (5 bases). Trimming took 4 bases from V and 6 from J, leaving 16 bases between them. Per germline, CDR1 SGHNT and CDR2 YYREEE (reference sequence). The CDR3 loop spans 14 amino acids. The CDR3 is CASSPEKGRAEAFF. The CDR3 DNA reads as TGTGCCAGCAGCCCAGAGAAGGGGCGAGCTGAAGCTTTCTTT.

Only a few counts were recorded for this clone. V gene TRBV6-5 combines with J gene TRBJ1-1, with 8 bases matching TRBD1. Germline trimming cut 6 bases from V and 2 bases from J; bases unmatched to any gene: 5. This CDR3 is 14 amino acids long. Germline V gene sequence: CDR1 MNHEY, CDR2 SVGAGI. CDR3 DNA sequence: TGTGCCAGCAGGAGAGACAGGGGAAACACTGAAGCTTTCTTT. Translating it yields CASRRDRGNTEAFF.

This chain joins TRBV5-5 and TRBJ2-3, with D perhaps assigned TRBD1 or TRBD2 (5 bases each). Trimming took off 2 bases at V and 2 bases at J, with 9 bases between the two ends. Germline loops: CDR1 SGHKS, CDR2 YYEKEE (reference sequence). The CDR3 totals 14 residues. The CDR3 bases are TGTGCCAGCAGCTTTTGGGACGACACAGATACGCAGTATTTT. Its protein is CASSFWDDTDTQYF.

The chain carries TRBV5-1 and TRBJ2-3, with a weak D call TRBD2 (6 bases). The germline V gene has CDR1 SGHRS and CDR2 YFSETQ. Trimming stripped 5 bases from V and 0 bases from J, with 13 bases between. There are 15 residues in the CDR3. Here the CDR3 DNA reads TGCGCCAGCAGTAGGCTAGCGCTTAGCACAGATACGCAGTATTTT. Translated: CASSRLALSTDTQYF.

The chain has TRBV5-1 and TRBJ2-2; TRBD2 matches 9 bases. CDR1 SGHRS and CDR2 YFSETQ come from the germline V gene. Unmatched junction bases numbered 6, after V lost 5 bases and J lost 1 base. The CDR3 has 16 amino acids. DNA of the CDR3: TGCGCCAGCAGGAGGGCGGGAGGGCAGAACACCGGGGAGCTGTTTTTT. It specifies CASRRAGGQNTGELFF.

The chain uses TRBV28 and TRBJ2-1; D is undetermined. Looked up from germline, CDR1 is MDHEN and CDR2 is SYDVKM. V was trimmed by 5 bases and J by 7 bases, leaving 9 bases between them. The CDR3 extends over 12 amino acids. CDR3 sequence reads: CASSRIANEQFF. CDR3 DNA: TGTGCCAGCAGTCGGATCGCTAATGAGCAGTTCTTC.

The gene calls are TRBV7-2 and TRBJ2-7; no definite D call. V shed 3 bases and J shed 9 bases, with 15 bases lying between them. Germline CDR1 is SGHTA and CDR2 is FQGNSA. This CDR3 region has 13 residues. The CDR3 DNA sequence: TGTGCCAGCAGCTTGGGTCAATCCCGCACGCAGTACTTC. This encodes CASSLGQSRTQYF.

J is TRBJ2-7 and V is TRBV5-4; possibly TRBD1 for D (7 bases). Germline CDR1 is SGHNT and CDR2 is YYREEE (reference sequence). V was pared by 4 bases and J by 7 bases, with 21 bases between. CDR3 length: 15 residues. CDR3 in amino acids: CASSQGGGGGFEQYF. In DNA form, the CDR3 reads TGTGCCAGCAGCCAGGGGGGTGGAGGAGGGTTTGAGCAGTACTTC.

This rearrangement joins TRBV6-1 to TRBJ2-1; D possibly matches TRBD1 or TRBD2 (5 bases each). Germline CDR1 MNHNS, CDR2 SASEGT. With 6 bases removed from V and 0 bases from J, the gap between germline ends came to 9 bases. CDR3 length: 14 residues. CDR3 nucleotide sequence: TGTGCCAGCAGCCCAGGGAGCTCCTACAATGAGCAGTTCTTC. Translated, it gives CASSPGSSYNEQFF.

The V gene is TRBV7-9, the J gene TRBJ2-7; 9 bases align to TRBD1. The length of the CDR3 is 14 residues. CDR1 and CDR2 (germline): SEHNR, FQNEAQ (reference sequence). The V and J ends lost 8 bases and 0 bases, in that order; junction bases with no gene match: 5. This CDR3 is CASLGQGSSYEQYF. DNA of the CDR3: TGTGCCAGCTTGGGACAGGGCAGCTCCTACGAGCAGTACTTC.

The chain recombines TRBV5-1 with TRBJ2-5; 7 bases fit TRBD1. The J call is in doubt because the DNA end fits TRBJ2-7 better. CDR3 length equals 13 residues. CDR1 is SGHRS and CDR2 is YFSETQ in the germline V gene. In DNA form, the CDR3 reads TGCGCCAGCAGCCCGGGACAGACCTACGAGCAGTACTTC. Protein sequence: CASSPGQTYEQYF.

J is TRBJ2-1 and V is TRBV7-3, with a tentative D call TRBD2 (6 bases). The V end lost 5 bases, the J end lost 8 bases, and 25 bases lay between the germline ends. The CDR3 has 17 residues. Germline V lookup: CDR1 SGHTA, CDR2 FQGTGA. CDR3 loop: CASSVLSRDSGLDEQFF. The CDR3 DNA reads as TGTGCCAGCAGCGTGCTAAGCCGGGACTCCGGATTGGATGAGCAGTTCTTC.

CDR3 coding DNA: TGTGCCAGCACCTCCCCCACCCAAAGGGAAGCTTTCTTT. This encodes CASTSPTQREAFF. V gene TRBV28 combines with J gene TRBJ1-1, with D uncertain. V was trimmed by 7 bases and J by 8 bases, leaving 17 bases between them. The CDR3 runs 13 residues. CDR1 is MDHEN and CDR2 is SYDVKM in the germline V gene.

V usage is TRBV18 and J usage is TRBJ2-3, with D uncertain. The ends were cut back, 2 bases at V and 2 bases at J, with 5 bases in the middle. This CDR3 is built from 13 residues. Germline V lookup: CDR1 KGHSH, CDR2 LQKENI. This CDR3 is CASSPSPTDTQYF. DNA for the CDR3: TGTGCCAGCTCACCAAGTCCCACAGATACGCAGTATTTT. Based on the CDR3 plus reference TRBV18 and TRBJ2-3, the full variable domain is NAGVMQNPRHLVRRRGQEARLRCSPMKGHSHVYWYRQLPEEGLKFMVYLQKENIIDESGMPKERFSAEFPKEGPSILRIQQVVRGDSAAYFCASSPSPTDTQYFGPGTRLTVL.